One sample yielded the 27 T cell receptor beta chains listed below, sequenced in a study of naive and memory T cell subsets. Two oligonucleotides, mixed equimolar, formed the beta constant-region primer covering TRBC1 and TRBC2. A single record per CDR3 protein comes from TCRdb applying MiXCR to the UMI-ligation and nested PCR reads. This table holds under 150,000 distinct CDR3 sequences, about 15% found once. Sequenced: naive CD4+ T cells from blood. The receptors were gathered from a human donor in good health.

The gene calls are TRBV15 and TRBJ2-7, with TRBD1 identical over 8 bases. Germline V CDR1 and CDR2: LNHNV, YYDKDF (reference sequence). V was pared by 0 bases and J by 4 bases, with 8 bases of the junction left unmatched. The CDR3 sequence is 16 residues long. CDR3 region: CATSRDPRQGAYEQYF. The CDR3 bases are TGTGCCACCAGCAGAGATCCACGCCAGGGGGCATACGAGCAGTACTTC.

A few counts support this clonotype. This chain links TRBV7-2 with TRBJ2-5; D may correspond to TRBD1 or TRBD2 (6 bases each). The CDR3 contains 15 residues. Looked up from germline, CDR1 is SGHTA and CDR2 is FQGNSA. Trimming cost V 3 bases and J 3 bases, with 14 bases left between them. The CDR3 DNA follows: TGTGCCAGCAGCTTGGCGGGACACAAGGAAGAGACCCAGTACTTC. Residues: CASSLAGHKEETQYF.

V is TRBV29-1 and J is TRBJ2-1; D gene uncertain. The CDR3 is 11 amino acids. Germline CDR1 and CDR2: SQVTM and ANQGSEA. The V end was cut by 3 bases, the J end by 6 bases, with 6 bases between. The CDR3 DNA follows: TGCAGCGTTGACCGACCCAATGAGCAGTTCTTC. Translating it yields CSVDRPNEQFF.

This clonotype was recorded many times. The V call is TRBV7-9, the J call TRBJ2-1; the match to TRBD2 covers 7 bases. The V and J ends lost 7 bases and 0 bases, in that order; junction bases with no gene match: 9. The CDR3 is made up of 16 amino acids. CDR1 is SEHNR and CDR2 is FQNEAQ in the germline V gene (reference sequence). The CDR3: CASTKERESSYNEQFF. In DNA, the CDR3 is TGTGCCAGCACCAAAGAGCGGGAAAGCTCCTACAATGAGCAGTTCTTC. Using reference TRBV7-9 and TRBJ2-1 for the parts outside the CDR3, the full variable domain is DTGVSQNPRHKITKRGQNVTFRCDPISEHNRLYWYRQTLGQGPEFLTYFQNEAQLEKSRLLSDRFSAERPKGSFSTLEIQRTEQGDSAMYLCASTKERESSYNEQFFGPGTRLTVL.

This chain uses TRBV28 with TRBJ2-7; D ambiguous. In germline, CDR1 is MDHEN, CDR2 SYDVKM. The CDR3 has 15 amino acids. With 7 bases removed from V and 2 bases from J, the gap between germline ends came to 18 bases. The chain's CDR3 is CASTRAPDETYEQYF. In nucleotides, the CDR3 is TGTGCCAGCACCCGAGCCCCGGACGAGACCTACGAGCAGTACTTC.

This chain connects TRBV11-2 to TRBJ2-1; TRBD1 might be the D (6 bases). This CDR3 has 16 amino acids. Germline CDR1 reads SGHAT; CDR2 reads FQNNGV. V lost 2 bases, J lost 9 bases, and 20 bases lay in between. CDR3 in DNA: TGTGCCAGCAGCTTAAAGCCCGAGACAGGACTGGGTGAGCAGTTCTTC. Translated, it gives CASSLKPETGLGEQFF.

V is TRBV29-1 and J is TRBJ2-5, with D possibly TRBD2 on 6 matching bases. V lost 4 bases to trimming and J lost 2 bases, with 14 bases between them. CDR3 length equals 14 residues. Germline-derived CDR1 and CDR2 are SQVTM and ANQGSEA. CDR3 region: CSVVGREEQETQYF. CDR3 DNA sequence: TGCAGCGTTGTGGGGCGGGAAGAACAAGAGACCCAGTACTTC.

This clonotype was detected a few times. The rearrangement joins TRBV6-2 or TRBV6-3 to TRBJ2-3; D unresolved. CDR1 is MNHEY and CDR2 is SVGEGT in the germline V gene. V was pared by 6 bases and J by 1 base, with 11 bases between. The CDR3 runs to 14 residues. CDR3 sequence reads: CASSADGGTDTQYF. In DNA, the CDR3 is TGTGCCAGCAGCGCCGACGGAGGCACAGATACGCAGTATTTT.

This chain connects TRBV20-1 to TRBJ2-1; 10 bases match TRBD2. The CDR3 is 15 residues long. The J segment lost 6 bases and the V segment lost 7 bases, leaving 12 bases of the junction unmatched. CDR1 DFQATT and CDR2 SNEGSKA come from the germline V gene (reference sequence). The CDR3 sequence is CSGSLGLAGVNEQFF. For the CDR3, the DNA is TGCAGTGGGTCTCTAGGCCTAGCGGGAGTCAATGAGCAGTTCTTC.

The gene calls are TRBV6-2 or TRBV6-3 and TRBJ2-5, with no clear D. Per the germline V gene, CDR1 is MNHEY and CDR2 is SVGEGT. This CDR3 has 13 residues. Trimming took off 6 bases at V and 1 base at J, with 9 bases between the two ends. CDR3 loop: CASSEVLQETQYF. CDR3 in DNA: TGTGCCAGCAGCGAAGTACTCCAAGAGACCCAGTACTTC.

This clonotype came up a few times. The genes are TRBV5-1 and TRBJ2-7; no clear D. V was pared by 2 bases and J by 6 bases, with 12 bases between. The germline gives CDR1 SGHRS, CDR2 YFSETQ. The CDR3 runs to 13 residues. The CDR3 DNA reads as TGCGCCAGCAGCTTCTCTACGAGGAGCGAGCAGTACTTC. This sequence encodes CASSFSTRSEQYF.

The J gene is TRBJ2-6, the V gene TRBV30; no definite D call. The V and J ends lost 3 bases and 1 base respectively, with 19 bases between them. The germline V gene encodes CDR1 GTSNPN and CDR2 SVGIG (reference sequence). CDR3 length: 18 amino acids. CDR3 nucleotide sequence: TGTGCCTGGAGGACCGTACGGGTCCCCGGGTCTGGGGCCAACGTCCTGACTTTC. This codes for CAWRTVRVPGSGANVLTF.

This chain joins TRBV5-4 and TRBJ1-2; TRBD1 might be the D (6 bases). This CDR3 region has 14 residues. From germline, CDR1 is SGHNT and CDR2 YYREEE (reference sequence). Trimming removed 5 bases at V and 7 bases at J, with 18 bases between. CDR3 bases: TGTGCCAGCAGTCGGGGGGGCGACGTTGGTGGCTACACCTTC. Amino acids: CASSRGGDVGGYTF.

This chain's CDR3 is CASSQERTYNEQFF. CDR3 nucleotide sequence: TGCGCCAGCAGCCAAGAGAGGACATACAATGAGCAGTTCTTC. V usage is TRBV4-1 and J usage is TRBJ2-1; D perhaps matches TRBD1 (5 bases). V was clipped by 0 bases and J by 4 bases, with 7 bases between them. CDR1 is MGHRA and CDR2 is YSYEKL in the germline V gene. This CDR3 spans 14 amino acids.

This clonotype was seen repeatedly, ten times or more. The V gene is TRBV20-1, the J gene TRBJ2-4, with 7 bases that match TRBD1. Germline V gene data show CDR1 as DFQATT and CDR2 as SNEGSKA (reference sequence). V lost 0 bases, J lost 0 bases, and 5 bases stayed unmatched. The CDR3 consists of 16 residues. In DNA, the CDR3 is TGCAGTGCTAGAGAGCAGGGGGTGGGAGCCAAAAACATTCAGTACTTC. It yields the protein CSAREQGVGAKNIQYF.

The chain uses TRBV12-3 or TRBV12-4 and TRBJ1-6; D is undetermined. The CDR3 spans 14 residues. Deletions cut 2 bases from V and 5 bases from J, with 7 bases between. CDR3 amino acids: CASSLTVDNSPLHF. The CDR3 bases are TGTGCCAGCAGTTTAACAGTTGATAATTCACCCCTCCACTTT.

V and J are TRBV6-5 and TRBJ2-2; D is possibly TRBD2 (5 bases). CDR3 size: 12 residues. CDR1 and CDR2 (germline): MNHEY, SVGAGI. V lost 11 bases and J 5 bases, leaving 12 bases between the germline ends. The CDR3 coding sequence is TGTGCCTCAAACCGCGGGACCGGGGAGCTGTTTTTT. This translates into CASNRGTGELFF.

The chain has TRBV28 and TRBJ2-7; tentatively, D is TRBD2 (7 bases). The V gene's germline CDR1 is MDHEN and CDR2 SYDVKM. This CDR3 contains 14 residues. V was cut by 5 bases and J by 3 bases, with 14 bases left in between. CDR3 residues: CASSGGGEYYEQYF. The CDR3, as DNA: TGTGCCAGCAGTGGGGGGGGCGAGTACTACGAGCAGTACTTC.

The genes are TRBV7-9 and TRBJ2-1; TRBD2 is a possible D gene (6 bases). This CDR3 comprises 14 residues. CDR1 and CDR2 from the germline V gene are SEHNR and FQNEAQ (reference sequence). V lost 5 bases and J lost 8, with 16 bases in between. In DNA, the CDR3 is TGTGCCAGCAGCCAGGAGGGACTTGGGGATGAGCAGTTCTTC. Amino acids: CASSQEGLGDEQFF.

The sample holds a few counts of this clonotype. The V gene is TRBV6-2 or TRBV6-3, the J gene TRBJ1-5; D is perhaps TRBD1 (6 bases). The germline CDR1 and CDR2 sequences are MNHEY and SVGEGT. The CDR3 loop spans 13 amino acids. The V end was cut by 7 bases, the J end by 5 bases, with 12 bases between. CDR3 DNA sequence: TGTGCCAGCACCTACAGGGTACATCAGCCCCAGCATTTT. Translation gives CASTYRVHQPQHF.

This clonotype was observed at least ten times. The chain has TRBV5-4 and TRBJ2-1; the D gene is possibly TRBD2 (5 bases). Germline V gives CDR1 SGHNT, CDR2 YYREEE (reference sequence). Trimming shortened V by 1 base and J by 5 bases, and 13 bases separated the two germline ends. The CDR3 sequence is 15 residues long. CDR3 region: CASSLSGSGHNEQFF. CDR3 bases: TGTGCCAGCAGCTTGTCGGGATCGGGCCACAATGAGCAGTTCTTC.

The chain carries TRBV10-3 and TRBJ2-6; the D call may be TRBD1 or TRBD2 (5 bases each). Between the trimmed V and J ends, which lost 11 bases and 4 bases, there was a span of 15 bases. Germline loops: CDR1 ENHRY, CDR2 SYGVKD. The CDR3 contains 14 residues. CDR3 nucleotides: TGTGCCGCCGGGACGGGGTACGGGGCCAACGTCCTGACTTTC. This encodes CAAGTGYGANVLTF.

V and J are TRBV10-3 and TRBJ1-6; D remains ambiguous. The ends were cut back, 7 bases at V and 7 bases at J, with 5 bases in the middle. The CDR3 runs 11 residues. Germline-derived CDR1 and CDR2 are ENHRY and SYGVKD. The CDR3 loop is CAITPNSPLHF. In DNA, the CDR3 is TGTGCCATCACCCCCAATTCACCCCTCCACTTT.

The J gene is TRBJ2-3, the V gene TRBV10-2; TRBD2 agrees at 7 bases. The length of the CDR3 is 16 residues. Germline V lookup: CDR1 WSHSY, CDR2 SAAADI. V trimming: 0 bases; J trimming: 5 bases; junction bases outside the gene matches: 8. The CDR3 nucleotides read TGCGCCAGCAGTGAGTCCGGCGGGAGTAGAATAGATACGCAGTATTTT. It translates to CASSESGGSRIDTQYF.

The chain employs TRBV12-5 and TRBJ2-2; D is ambiguous. The CDR3 length is 15 residues. With 0 bases removed from V and 0 bases from J, the gap between germline ends came to 5 bases. In germline, CDR1 is LGHNT, CDR2 FRNRAP. CDR3 sequence reads: CASGLVGTNTGELFF. The CDR3 DNA reads TGTGCTAGTGGTTTGGTAGGGACGAACACCGGGGAGCTGTTTTTT.

The CDR3 DNA is TGTGCCAGCAGCTTATTTGTCCAGGGGAACACTGAAGCTTTCTTT. This sequence encodes CASSLFVQGNTEAFF. The rearrangement uses TRBV7-9 and TRBJ1-1; D possibly corresponds to TRBD1 (5 bases). V was pared by 2 bases and J by 1 base, with 11 bases between. The CDR3 contains 15 residues. Per germline, CDR1 SEHNR and CDR2 FQNEAQ (reference sequence). Supplemented by reference TRBV7-9 and TRBJ1-1, the full variable domain reads DTGVSQNPRHKITKRGQNVTFRCDPISEHNRLYWYRQTLGQGPEFLTYFQNEAQLEKSRLLSDRFSAERPKGSFSTLEIQRTEQGDSAMYLCASSLFVQGNTEAFFGQGTRLTVV.

This clonotype was seen a handful of times. CDR3 nucleotides: TGCGCCAGCAGCCTATTTACGGAAGAGACCCAGTACTTC. Its translation: CASSLFTEETQYF. This chain connects TRBV5-1 to TRBJ2-5; no firm D call. Germline assignment: CDR1 SGHRS and CDR2 YFSETQ. The CDR3 length is 13 residues. V was cut by 4 bases and J by 3 bases, with 10 bases left in between.